The T cell receptor (beta chain) described here comes from a study of regulatory T cells in long-lasting Graves disease. The wider study: Graves' patients with a new diagnosis had received antithyroid drugs under 3 months. Overall study results and limits: Newly diagnosed disease favored TRBV20-1 and TRBJ2-1 over persistent disease.

Time point reported: newly diagnosed GD, antithyroid drugs for less than 3 months. PBMCs were the source of the RNA used for TCR sequencing. Construction of TCR beta libraries relied on iRepertoire HTBI primers and on Arm-PCR targeting CDR3 regions. TCRdb independently ran MiXCR on the multiplex PCR reads; one entry per CDR3 protein. The table lists approximately 470,000 distinct CDR3 sequences, 15% to 20% of them singletons. This clonotype showed up just a few times. Its antigen is undetermined. V lost 5 bases, J lost 7 bases, and 2 bases stayed unmatched. Germline CDR1 and CDR2: MNHEY and SMNVEV (reference sequence). The CDR3 extends over 13 amino acids. These data were also filed under a second study, of T cells in Graves' hyperthyroidism and ophthalmopathy. That study reports: Carried out on the TCR CDR3, a first-round RT-PCR used the HTBI primer set.

This sequence was found in a middle-aged man with Graves disease. The sequenced sample was peripheral blood mononuclear cells (PBMCs), obtained at new diagnosis, from a patient treated with antithyroid drugs. The chain uses TRBV27 and TRBJ2-1, with TRBD2 matching 10 bases. The CDR3 sequence: CASSPSGSNEQFF. The CDR3 nucleotides read TGTGCCAGCAGTCCTAGCGGGAGTAATGAGCAGTTCTTC.